This T cell receptor (beta chain) was documented in a study of T cell repertoires in cytomegalovirus infection. Study details: Both a matching HLA type and CMV infection were indicated by public TCR beta signatures. Findings and caveats of the study: Predominance within the ex vivo response was attributable to HLA-C-restricted CMV-specific TCR beta clonotypes. Cumulative public TCR beta family frequency identified carriers of CMV plus the relevant HLA.

This clonotype has just a few counts. The target antigen is unknown. TCRdb fed the reads into MiXCR, producing one record per CDR3 protein. The sample records fewer than 250,000 distinct CDR3 sequences, about 12% being singletons. Sequencing input: PBMCs. This receptor was identified in a human donor in good health (CMV status not recorded). Some clones in this sample may be carry-over from other donors' samples.

As DNA, the CDR3 is TGTGCCAGCAGTGCCAACCTCCCCGGCTATTTCTACGAGCAGTACTTC. This translates into CASSANLPGYFYEQYF. This chain joins TRBV28 and TRBJ2-7; D unresolved. Germline CDR1 MDHEN, CDR2 SYDVKM. The V gene lost 5 bases and the J gene lost 3 bases, with 20 bases spanning the gap. The CDR3 loop spans 16 amino acids.